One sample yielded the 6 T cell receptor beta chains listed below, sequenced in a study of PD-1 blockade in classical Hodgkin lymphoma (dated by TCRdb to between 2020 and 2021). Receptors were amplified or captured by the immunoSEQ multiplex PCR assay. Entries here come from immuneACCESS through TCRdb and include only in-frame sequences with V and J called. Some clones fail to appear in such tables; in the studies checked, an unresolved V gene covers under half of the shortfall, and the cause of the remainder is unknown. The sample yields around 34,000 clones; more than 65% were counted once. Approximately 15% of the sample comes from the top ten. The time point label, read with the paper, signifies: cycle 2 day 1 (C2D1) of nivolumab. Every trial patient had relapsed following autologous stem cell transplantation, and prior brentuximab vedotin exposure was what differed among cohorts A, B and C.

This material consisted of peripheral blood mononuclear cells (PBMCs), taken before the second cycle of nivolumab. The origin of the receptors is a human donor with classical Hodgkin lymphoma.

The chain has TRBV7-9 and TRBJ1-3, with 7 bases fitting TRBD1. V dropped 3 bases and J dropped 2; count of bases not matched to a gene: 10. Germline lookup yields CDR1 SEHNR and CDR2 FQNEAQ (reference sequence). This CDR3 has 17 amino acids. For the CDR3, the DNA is TGTGCCAGCAGCTTCAAACCCGGGACAGCAACTGGAAACACCATATATTTT. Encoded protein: CASSFKPGTATGNTIYF.

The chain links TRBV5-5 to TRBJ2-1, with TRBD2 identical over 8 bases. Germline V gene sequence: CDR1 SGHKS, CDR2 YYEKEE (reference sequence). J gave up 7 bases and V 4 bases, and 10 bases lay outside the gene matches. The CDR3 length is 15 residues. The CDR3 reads CASSPSGLVRNEQFF. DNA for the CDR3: TGTGCCAGCAGCCCTAGCGGGTTAGTGAGGAATGAGCAGTTCTTC.

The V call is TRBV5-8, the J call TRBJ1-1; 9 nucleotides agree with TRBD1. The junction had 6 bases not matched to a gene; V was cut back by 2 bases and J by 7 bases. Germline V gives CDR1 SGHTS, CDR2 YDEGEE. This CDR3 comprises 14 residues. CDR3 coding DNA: TGTGCCAGCAGCTTAGAACAGGGGGCTGTTGAAGCTTTCTTT. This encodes CASSLEQGAVEAFF.

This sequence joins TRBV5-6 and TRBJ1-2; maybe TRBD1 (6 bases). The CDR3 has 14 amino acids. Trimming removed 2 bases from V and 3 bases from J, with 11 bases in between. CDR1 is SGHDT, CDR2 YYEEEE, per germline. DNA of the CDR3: TGTGCCAGCAGCTTACAGGGATTCGACTATGGCTACACCTTC. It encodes CASSLQGFDYGYTF.

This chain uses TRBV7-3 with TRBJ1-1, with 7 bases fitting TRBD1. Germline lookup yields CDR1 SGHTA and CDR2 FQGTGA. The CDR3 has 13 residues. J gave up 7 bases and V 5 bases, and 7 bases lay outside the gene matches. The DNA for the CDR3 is TGTGCCAGCAGCCCACAGGGGTCGGGTGAAGCTTTCTTT. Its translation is CASSPQGSGEAFF.

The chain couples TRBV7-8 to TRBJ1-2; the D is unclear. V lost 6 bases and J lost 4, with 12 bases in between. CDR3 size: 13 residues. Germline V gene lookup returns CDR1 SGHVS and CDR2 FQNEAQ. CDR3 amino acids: CASRPRDAYGYTF. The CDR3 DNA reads TGTGCCAGCAGACCCCGGGATGCCTATGGCTACACCTTC.